The TCR beta chain described here comes from a study of spatial heterogeneity in lung cancer. In the study overall: The donors, 60 to 80 patients with untreated early-stage non-small cell lung cancer, provided the samples. Consistently, beta-chain sequences turned up in larger numbers than alpha-chain sequences did. Every unique TCR and UMI combination, on average, appeared more than ten times in raw reads.

TCRdb re-called the 5' RACE reads through MiXCR, storing one row per CDR3 protein. Of 35,000 to 45,000 distinct CDR3 sequences listed, approximately 22% are singletons. Time point of the sample: blood at routine non-recurrence follow-up after resection. This CDR3 contains 15 residues. V shed 0 bases and J shed 9 bases, with 16 bases lying between them. Germline values: CDR1 SGHRS, CDR2 YFSETQ. This chain connects TRBV5-1 to TRBJ2-1; possible D gene TRBD2, 6 bases. The origin of this receptor is a female donor with early-stage non-small cell lung cancer. The sample consisted of PBMCs, taken at follow-up. CDR3 bases: TGCGCCAGCAGCTTGGCCATAGGAGGGGCTGGTGAGCAGTTCTTC. Amino acid sequence: CASSLAIGGAGEQFF.